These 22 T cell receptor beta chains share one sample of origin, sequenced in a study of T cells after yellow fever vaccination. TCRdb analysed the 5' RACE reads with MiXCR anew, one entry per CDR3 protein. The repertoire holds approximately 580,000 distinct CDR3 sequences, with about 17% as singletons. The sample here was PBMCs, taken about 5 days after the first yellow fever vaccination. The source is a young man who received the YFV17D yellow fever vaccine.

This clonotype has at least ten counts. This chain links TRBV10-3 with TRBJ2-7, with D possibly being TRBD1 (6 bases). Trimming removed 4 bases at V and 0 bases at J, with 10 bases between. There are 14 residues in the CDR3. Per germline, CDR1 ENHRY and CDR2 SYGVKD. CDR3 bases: TGTGCCATCAGTGTAGGGGGTAGCTCCTACGAGCAGTACTTC. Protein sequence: CAISVGGSSYEQYF.

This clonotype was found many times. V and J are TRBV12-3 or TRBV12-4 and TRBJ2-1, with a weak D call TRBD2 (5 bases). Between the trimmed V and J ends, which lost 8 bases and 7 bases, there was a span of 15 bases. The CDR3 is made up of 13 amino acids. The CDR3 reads CASVRAMRNEQFF. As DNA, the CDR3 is TGTGCCAGCGTGAGGGCCATGCGAAATGAGCAGTTCTTC.

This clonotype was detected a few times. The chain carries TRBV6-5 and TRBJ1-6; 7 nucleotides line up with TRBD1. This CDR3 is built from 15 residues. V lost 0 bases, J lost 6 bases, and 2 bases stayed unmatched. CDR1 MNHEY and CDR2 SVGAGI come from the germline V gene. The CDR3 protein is CASSYSTGFNSPLHF. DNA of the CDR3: TGTGCCAGCAGTTACTCGACAGGGTTTAATTCACCCCTCCACTTT.

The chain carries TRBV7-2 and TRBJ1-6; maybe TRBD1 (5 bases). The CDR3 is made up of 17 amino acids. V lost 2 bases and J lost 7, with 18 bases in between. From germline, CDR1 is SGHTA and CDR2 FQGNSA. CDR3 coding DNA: TGTGCCAGCAGCTTATTGAGGGGCTTGGGGGGAAATTCACCCCTCCACTTT. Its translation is CASSLLRGLGGNSPLHF.

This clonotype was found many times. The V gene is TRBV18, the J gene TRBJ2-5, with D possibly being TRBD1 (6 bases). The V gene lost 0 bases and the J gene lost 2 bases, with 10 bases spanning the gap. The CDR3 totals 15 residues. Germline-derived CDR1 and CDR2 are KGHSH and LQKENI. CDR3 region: CASSPPSTGQETQYF. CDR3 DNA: TGTGCCAGCTCACCACCGTCGACAGGACAAGAGACCCAGTACTTC.

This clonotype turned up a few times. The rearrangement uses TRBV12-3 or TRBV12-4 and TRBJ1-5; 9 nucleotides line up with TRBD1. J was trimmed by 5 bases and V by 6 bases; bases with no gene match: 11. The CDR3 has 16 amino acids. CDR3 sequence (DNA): TGTGCCAGCAGCCCCGCACCGGGACAGGGCGATCAGCCCCAGCATTTT. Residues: CASSPAPGQGDQPQHF.

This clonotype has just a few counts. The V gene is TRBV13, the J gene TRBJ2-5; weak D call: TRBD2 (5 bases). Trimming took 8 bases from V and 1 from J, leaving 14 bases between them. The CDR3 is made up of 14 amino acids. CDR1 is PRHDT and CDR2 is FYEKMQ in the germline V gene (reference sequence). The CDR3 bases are TGTGCCAGCGCGAGGGCCCTTCGCCAAGAGACCCAGTACTTC. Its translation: CASARALRQETQYF.

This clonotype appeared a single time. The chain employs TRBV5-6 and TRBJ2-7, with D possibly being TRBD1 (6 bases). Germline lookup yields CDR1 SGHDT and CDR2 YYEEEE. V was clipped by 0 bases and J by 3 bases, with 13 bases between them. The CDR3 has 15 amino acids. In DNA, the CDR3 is TGTGCCAGCAGCTTGGGAACCGGGACACTCTACGAGCAGTACGTC. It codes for CASSLGTGTLYEQYV.

CDR3 protein: CASSQDVYRGIQPQHF. CDR3 DNA sequence: TGTGCCAGCAGCCAAGATGTTTACAGGGGGATTCAGCCCCAGCATTTT. The J gene is TRBJ1-5, the V gene TRBV4-2; the match to TRBD1 covers 8 bases. This CDR3 comprises 16 residues. Germline CDR1 LGHNA, CDR2 YNFKEQ. V shed 0 bases and J 6 bases; nucleotides not matched to a gene: 7.

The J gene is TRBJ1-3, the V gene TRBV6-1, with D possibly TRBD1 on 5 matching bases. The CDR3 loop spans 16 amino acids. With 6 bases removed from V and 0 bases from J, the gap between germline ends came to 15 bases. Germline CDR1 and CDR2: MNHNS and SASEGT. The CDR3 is CASSREGPHSGNTIYF. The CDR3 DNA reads TGTGCCAGCAGCAGGGAGGGGCCACACTCTGGAAACACCATATATTTT.

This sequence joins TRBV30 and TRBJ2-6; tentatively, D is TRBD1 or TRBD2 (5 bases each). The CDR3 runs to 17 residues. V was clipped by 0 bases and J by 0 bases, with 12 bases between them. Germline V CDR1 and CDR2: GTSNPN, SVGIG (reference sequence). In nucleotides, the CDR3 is TGTGCCTGGAGTGTTTGGACGGGACCCTCTGGGGCCAACGTCCTGACTTTC. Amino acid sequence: CAWSVWTGPSGANVLTF.

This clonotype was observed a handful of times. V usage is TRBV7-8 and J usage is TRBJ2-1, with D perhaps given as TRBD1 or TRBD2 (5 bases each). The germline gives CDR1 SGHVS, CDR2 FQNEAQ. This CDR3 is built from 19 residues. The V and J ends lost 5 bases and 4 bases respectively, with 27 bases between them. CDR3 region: CASSPSRKTEGWRYNEQFF. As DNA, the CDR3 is TGTGCCAGCAGCCCCTCCCGAAAGACTGAGGGGTGGAGGTACAATGAGCAGTTCTTC.

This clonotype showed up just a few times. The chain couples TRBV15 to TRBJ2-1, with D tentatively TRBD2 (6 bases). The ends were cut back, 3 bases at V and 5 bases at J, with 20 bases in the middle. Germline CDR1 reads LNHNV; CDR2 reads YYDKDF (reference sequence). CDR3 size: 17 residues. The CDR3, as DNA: TGTGCCACCAGCAGGAGCCTAACTAGCTATTACGACAATGAGCAGTTCTTC. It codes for CATSRSLTSYYDNEQFF.

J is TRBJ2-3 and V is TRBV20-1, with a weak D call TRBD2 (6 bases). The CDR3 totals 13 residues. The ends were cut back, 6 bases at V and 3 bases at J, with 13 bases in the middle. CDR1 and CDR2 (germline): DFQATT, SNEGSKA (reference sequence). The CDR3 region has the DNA TGCAGTGCCATACCCCGGGGGACAGATACGCAGTATTTT. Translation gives CSAIPRGTDTQYF.

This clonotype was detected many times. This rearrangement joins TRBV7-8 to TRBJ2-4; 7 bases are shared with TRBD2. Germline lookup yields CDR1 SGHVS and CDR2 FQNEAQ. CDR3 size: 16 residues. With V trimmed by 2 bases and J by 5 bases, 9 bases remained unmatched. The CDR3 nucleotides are TGTGCCAGCAGCTTATGGTATAGCGGGCCCGAAAACATTCAGTACTTC. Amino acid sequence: CASSLWYSGPENIQYF.

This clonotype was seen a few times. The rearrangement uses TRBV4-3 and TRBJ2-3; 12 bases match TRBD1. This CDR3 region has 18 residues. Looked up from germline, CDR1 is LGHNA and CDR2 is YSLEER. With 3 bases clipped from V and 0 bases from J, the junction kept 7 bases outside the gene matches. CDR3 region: CASSHPGQGAASTDTQYF. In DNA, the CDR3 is TGCGCCAGCAGCCACCCGGGACAGGGGGCTGCTAGCACAGATACGCAGTATTTT.

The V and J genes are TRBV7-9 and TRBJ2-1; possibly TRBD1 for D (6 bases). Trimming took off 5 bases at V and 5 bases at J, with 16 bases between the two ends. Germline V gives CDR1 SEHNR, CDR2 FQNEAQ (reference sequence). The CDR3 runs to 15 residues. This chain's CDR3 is CASSPAQGINNEQFF. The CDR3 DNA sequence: TGTGCCAGCAGCCCCGCACAGGGAATTAACAATGAGCAGTTCTTC.

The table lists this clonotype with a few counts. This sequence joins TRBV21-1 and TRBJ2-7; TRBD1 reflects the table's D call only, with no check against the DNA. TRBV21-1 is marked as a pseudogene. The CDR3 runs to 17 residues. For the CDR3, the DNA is TGTGCCAGCAGCAAAGACCTAATAGTCGGACAGGGCTTCGAGCAGTACGTC. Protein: CASSKDLIVGQGFEQYV.

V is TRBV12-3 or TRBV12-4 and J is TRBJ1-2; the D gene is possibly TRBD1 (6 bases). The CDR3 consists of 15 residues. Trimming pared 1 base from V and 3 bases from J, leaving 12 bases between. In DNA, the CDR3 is TGTGCCAGCAGTTTAGTTCTAGGGGGGCACTATGGCTACACCTTC. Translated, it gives CASSLVLGGHYGYTF.

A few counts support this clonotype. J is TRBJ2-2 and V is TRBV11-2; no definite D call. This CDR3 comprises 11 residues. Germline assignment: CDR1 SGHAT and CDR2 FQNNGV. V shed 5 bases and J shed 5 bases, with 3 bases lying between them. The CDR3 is CASSKTGELFF. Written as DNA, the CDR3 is TGTGCCAGCAGCAAGACCGGGGAGCTGTTTTTT.

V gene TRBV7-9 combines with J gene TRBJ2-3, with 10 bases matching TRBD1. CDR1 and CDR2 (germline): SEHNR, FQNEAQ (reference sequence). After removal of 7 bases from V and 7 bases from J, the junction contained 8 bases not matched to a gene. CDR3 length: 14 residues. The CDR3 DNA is TGTGCCAGCATGACCGGGACAGGGGATCATACGCAGTATTTT. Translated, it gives CASMTGTGDHTQYF.

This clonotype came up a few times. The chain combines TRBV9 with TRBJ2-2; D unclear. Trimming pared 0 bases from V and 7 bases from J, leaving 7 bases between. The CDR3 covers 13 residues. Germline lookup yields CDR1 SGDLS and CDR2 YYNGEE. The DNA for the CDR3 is TGTGCCAGCAGCGTAGTGGGTTTCGGGGAGCTGTTTTTT. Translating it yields CASSVVGFGELFF.